The 3 T cell receptor beta chains reported below all come from one sample, sequenced in a study of T cells in tuberculosis. Time point denoted: new active TB diagnosis, blood taken before or within 7 days of starting treatment. The assay was immunoSEQ multiplex PCR, and TCRdb's table has in-frame clones only and misses some. The sample contains 30,000 to 40,000 clones, 80% to 95% of which appear only once. The material was PBMCs, obtained at tuberculosis diagnosis. The receptors derive from an adult with tuberculosis.

This clone was observed once. The CDR3 region has the DNA TGTGCCAGTAGTGGAGGGACAGGATACTACGAGCAGTACTTC. It specifies CASSGGTGYYEQYF. The chain joins TRBV19 to TRBJ2-7; 8 nucleotides line up with TRBD1. After removal of 5 bases from V and 3 bases from J, the junction contained 6 bases not matched to a gene. Looked up from germline, CDR1 is LNHDA and CDR2 is SQIVND (reference sequence). The CDR3 sequence is 14 residues long. Filled out from reference TRBV19 and TRBJ2-7, the complete variable domain reads DGGITQSPKYLFRKEGQNVTLSCEQNLNHDAMYWYRQDPGQGLRLIYYSQIVNDFQKGDIAEGYSVSREKKESFPLTVTSAQKNPTAFYLCASSGGTGYYEQYFGPGTRLTVT.

This chain joins TRBV28 and TRBJ2-3; 9 nucleotides match TRBD2. Germline lookup yields CDR1 MDHEN and CDR2 SYDVKM. This CDR3 has 15 amino acids. The trim removed 3 bases at V and 10 bases at J, leaving 11 bases unmatched. CDR3 in amino acids: CASSFVPSGIKAQYF. The CDR3 DNA follows: TGTGCCAGCAGTTTTGTGCCTAGCGGGATCAAGGCGCAGTATTTT. Full variable domain (outside the CDR3, taken from reference TRBV28 and TRBJ2-3): DVKVTQSSRYLVKRTGEKVFLECVQDMDHENMFWYRQDPGLGLRLIYFSYDVKMKEKGDIPEGYSVSREKKERFSLILESASTNQTSMYLCASSFVPSGIKAQYFGPGTRLTVL.

The chain joins TRBV5-1 to TRBJ2-7, with 11 bases that match TRBD1. Germline V gives CDR1 SGHRS, CDR2 YFSETQ. The V gene end was trimmed by 4 bases and the J gene end by 6 bases; junction bases not matched to a gene: 6. This CDR3 is 14 amino acids long. CDR3 sequence: CASSPPGTGGEQYF. The CDR3 bases are TGCGCCAGCAGCCCGCCCGGGACAGGGGGCGAGCAGTACTTC.